This record concerns one TCR beta chain sequence. Its target is not known. This specimen belongs to a study of cytomegalovirus exposure and HLA in healthy donors. With 5 bases clipped from V and 5 bases from J, the junction kept 12 bases outside the gene matches. The germline gives CDR1 LNHNV, CDR2 YYDKDF (reference sequence). The CDR3 sequence is 16 residues long. Findings and caveats of the study: The later analysis indicated that the majority of CMV-associated TCR beta chains appeared HLA-restricted. For TCR beta chains, V- and J-gene trimming was later linked to a missense DCLRE1C variant.

Vbeta (60) and Jbeta (13) primers were used in the PCR. Profiling relied on immunoSEQ multiplex PCR, and the TCRdb table lists in-frame clones only, not all of them. The repertoire consists of approximately 200,000 clones, with about 80% occurring once and the leading ten covering around 2%. The clonotype was recovered from a woman younger than 30 in good health and CMV-seropositive. The specimen sequenced was PBMCs. The chain couples TRBV15 to TRBJ2-3, with 8 bases lining up with TRBD1. The CDR3 coding sequence is TGTGCCACCAGCTACCTTCAGACAGGGGTCGGAGATACGCAGTATTTT. This translates into CATSYLQTGVGDTQYF. The full variable domain, in which reference TRBV15 and TRBJ2-3 provide the parts outside the CDR3, is DAMVIQNPRYQVTQFGKPVTLSCSQTLNHNVMYWYQQKSSQAPKLLFHYYDKDFNNEADTPDNFQSRRPNTSFCFLDIRSPGLGDTAMYLCATSYLQTGVGDTQYFGPGTRLTVL.